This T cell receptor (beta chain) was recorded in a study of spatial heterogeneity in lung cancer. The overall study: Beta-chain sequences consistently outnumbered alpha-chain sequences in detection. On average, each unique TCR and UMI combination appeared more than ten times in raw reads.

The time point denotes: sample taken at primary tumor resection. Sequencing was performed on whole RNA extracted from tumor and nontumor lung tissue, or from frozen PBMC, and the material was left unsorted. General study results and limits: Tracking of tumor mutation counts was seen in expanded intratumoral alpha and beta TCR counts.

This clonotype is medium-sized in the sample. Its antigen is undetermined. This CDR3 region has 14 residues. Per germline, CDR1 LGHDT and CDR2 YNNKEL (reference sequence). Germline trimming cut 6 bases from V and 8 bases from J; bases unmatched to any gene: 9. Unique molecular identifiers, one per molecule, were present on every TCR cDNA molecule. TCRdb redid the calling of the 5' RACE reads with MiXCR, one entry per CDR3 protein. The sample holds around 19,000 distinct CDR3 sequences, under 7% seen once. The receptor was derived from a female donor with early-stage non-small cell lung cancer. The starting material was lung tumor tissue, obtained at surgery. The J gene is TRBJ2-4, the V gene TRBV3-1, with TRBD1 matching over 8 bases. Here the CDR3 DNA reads TGTGCCAGCAGTGAAAGGACAGGGATAGACATTCAGTACTTC. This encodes CASSERTGIDIQYF. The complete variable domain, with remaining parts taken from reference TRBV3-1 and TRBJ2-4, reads DTAVSQTPKYLVTQMGNDKSIKCEQNLGHDTMYWYKQDSKKFLKIMFSYNNKELIINETVPNRFSPKSPDKAHLNLHINSLELGDSAVYFCASSERTGIDIQYFGAGTRLSVL.